This T cell receptor beta chain comes out of a study of control samples from healthy donors and cancer patients. The V gene lost 3 bases and the J gene lost 7 bases, with 13 bases spanning the gap. The CDR3 loop spans 14 amino acids. Germline V CDR1 and CDR2: MDHEN, SYDVKM. This clone has a single count. This table comes from immunoSEQ multiplex PCR, and its TCRdb copy is limited to in-frame clones, with some not included. Of 120,000 to 150,000 clones listed, roughly 92% are singletons. Sequencing was performed on blood. This TCR was sampled from a man in his thirties or forties in good health. This chain links TRBV28 with TRBJ2-1; possibly TRBD2 for D (6 bases). The CDR3 loop reads CASSFGREVNEQFF. The CDR3 bases are TGTGCCAGCAGTTTTGGCAGGGAGGTGAATGAGCAGTTCTTC.